A single sample is the source of the 9 T cell receptor beta chains below, sequenced in a study of blood T cell repertoires in COVID-19 (dated by TCRdb to 2018 to 2021). Library preparation used the immunoSEQ multiplex PCR assay. TCRdb re-hosts the immuneACCESS table, in-frame sequences only. Its copies lack some clones; in the studies checked, an unresolved V gene accounts for under half of them, and the cause for the rest is not known. The table for this sample lists about 300,000 clones; approximately 93% of them were counted only once. The ten most abundant clones make up about 2% of the sample. Sequenced: peripheral blood. The receptors here all came from a woman aged 30 to 39 with COVID-19, enrolled during active disease.

The chain uses TRBV2 and TRBJ2-2, with D perhaps TRBD2 (5 bases). The CDR3 totals 14 residues. From germline, CDR1 is SNHLY and CDR2 FYNNEI. With 2 bases removed from V and 5 bases from J, the gap between germline ends came to 9 bases. The CDR3 reads CASSENSGTGELFF. CDR3 DNA sequence: TGTGCCAGCAGTGAAAATTCGGGAACCGGGGAGCTGTTTTTT.

The chain combines TRBV27 with TRBJ1-5; no definite D call. Trimming pared 0 bases from V and 5 bases from J, leaving 11 bases between. The length of the CDR3 is 15 residues. From germline, CDR1 is MNHEY and CDR2 SMNVEV (reference sequence). The CDR3: CASSLSPRLDQPQHF. The CDR3 bases are TGTGCCAGCAGTTTATCCCCCCGGTTGGATCAGCCCCAGCATTTT.

The rearrangement joins TRBV4-1 to TRBJ1-5; D perhaps matches TRBD1 (5 bases). The CDR3 contains 16 residues. V was cut by 0 bases and J by 4 bases, with 13 bases left in between. Germline CDR1 is MGHRA and CDR2 is YSYEKL. The CDR3 reads CASSQDPWQGNQPQHF. Written as DNA, the CDR3 is TGCGCCAGCAGCCAAGATCCATGGCAGGGAAATCAGCCCCAGCATTTT.

The V gene is TRBV18, the J gene TRBJ2-5, with a tentative D call TRBD1 (6 bases). Trimming stripped 2 bases from V and 7 bases from J, with 20 bases between. CDR1 and CDR2 from the germline V gene are KGHSH and LQKENI. CDR3 length: 16 residues. CDR3 in DNA: TGTGCCAGCTCACCAACCGACAGGCTACCCAAGGGGACCCAGTACTTC. Amino acid sequence: CASSPTDRLPKGTQYF.

V usage is TRBV5-4 and J usage is TRBJ2-7; the D gene is possibly TRBD1 (6 bases). Germline CDR1 reads SGHNT; CDR2 reads YYREEE (reference sequence). This CDR3 contains 16 residues. With 0 bases removed from V and 1 base from J, the gap between germline ends came to 14 bases. CDR3 loop: CASSLDARGGSYEQYF. CDR3 nucleotides: TGTGCCAGCAGCTTGGATGCCAGGGGTGGTTCCTACGAGCAGTACTTC.

V and J are TRBV11-2 and TRBJ2-1; maybe TRBD2 (6 bases). The germline V and J ends were trimmed by 4 bases and 9 bases, with 19 bases remaining between them. Per germline, CDR1 SGHAT and CDR2 FQNNGV. The CDR3 extends over 15 amino acids. DNA for the CDR3: TGTGCCAGCAGCTCAATACTAGCTACTACCAGTGAGCAGTTCTTC. The encoded protein is CASSSILATTSEQFF.

The CDR3 loop reads CASSETPTQYF. CDR3 DNA sequence: TGTGCCAGCAGTGAGACTCCCACCCAGTACTTC. The chain is built from TRBV2 and TRBJ2-5; D is ambiguous. The ends were cut back, 3 bases at V and 8 bases at J, with 7 bases in the middle. This CDR3 is 11 amino acids long. Per germline, CDR1 SNHLY and CDR2 FYNNEI.

CDR3 sequence: CASSYGQGEWGTDTQYF. The CDR3 bases are TGTGCCAGCAGTTACGGACAGGGAGAATGGGGCACAGATACGCAGTATTTT. The chain carries TRBV28 and TRBJ2-3, with 8 bases aligning to TRBD1. The CDR3 totals 17 residues. CDR1 is MDHEN and CDR2 is SYDVKM in the germline V gene. Germline trimming cut 4 bases from V and 1 base from J; bases unmatched to any gene: 10.

V and J are TRBV9 and TRBJ2-5; 16 nucleotides line up with TRBD2. The germline V gene has CDR1 SGDLS and CDR2 YYNGEE. This CDR3 contains 22 residues. Germline trimming cut 3 bases from V and 4 bases from J; bases unmatched to any gene: 21. Here the CDR3 reads CASSAIGMGDGTSGRAPETQYF. CDR3 in DNA: TGTGCCAGCAGCGCCATAGGGATGGGGGACGGGACTAGCGGGAGGGCCCCAGAGACCCAGTACTTC.